These T cell receptor beta chains were read from a single sample in a study of beta chain features in type 1 diabetes. Profiled with immunoSEQ multiplex PCR; TCRdb holds only in-frame clones, not every one. The sample includes 330,000 or so clones, about 20% of them seen just once. Sequencing input: naive CD4+ T cells from blood. These receptors were obtained from a woman younger than 35 in good health. CDR3s include the opening cysteine and the closing phenylalanine or tryptophan. The D gene is left open where the match is weak. Clone size is given for some rows only: seen once, a few or many times, or a class if the clone is expanded.

V gene: TRBV7-2
J gene: TRBJ2-2
clone size: .
D gene: .
CDR3 protein: CASSLFRGHSGELFF
CDR3 DNA: TGTGCCAGCAGCTTGTTTAGGGGTCATTCAGGGGAGCTGTTTTTT

V gene: TRBV6-5
J gene: TRBJ1-3
clone size: .
D gene: .
CDR3 protein: CASSTGENTIYF
CDR3 DNA: TGTGCCAGCAGTACGGGGGAAAACACCATATATTTT

V gene: TRBV5-1
J gene: TRBJ2-4
clone size: .
D gene: .
CDR3 protein: CASSLGVPGANIQYF
CDR3 DNA: TGCGCCAGCAGCTTGGGGGTCCCAGGTGCAAACATTCAGTACTTC

V gene: TRBV27
J gene: TRBJ2-5
clone size: .
D gene: .
CDR3 protein: CASSPDYRGGETQYF
CDR3 DNA: TGTGCCAGCAGTCCAGACTACAGGGGGGGAGAGACCCAGTACTTC

V gene: TRBV29-1
J gene: TRBJ1-1
clone size: few
D gene: TRBD1
CDR3 protein: CSVDRQGLGTEAFF
CDR3 DNA: TGCAGCGTTGACCGACAGGGATTGGGGACTGAAGCTTTCTTT

V gene: TRBV7-8
J gene: TRBJ2-5
clone size: few
D gene: TRBD2
CDR3 protein: CASSLTRGASGGRETQYF
CDR3 DNA: TGTGCCAGCAGCCTAACCCGGGGGGCTAGCGGGGGTCGGGAGACCCAGTACTTC

V gene: TRBV7-4
J gene: TRBJ2-7
clone size: few
D gene: TRBD2
CDR3 protein: CASSLSSGSIHEQYF
CDR3 DNA: TGTGCCAGCAGCCTCTCTAGCGGGAGTATCCACGAGCAGTACTTC

V gene: TRBV30
J gene: TRBJ2-1
clone size: .
D gene: .
CDR3 protein: CAWSALGRAFF
CDR3 DNA: TGTGCCTGGAGTGCCCTAGGGCGGGCCTTCTTC

V gene: TRBV27
J gene: TRBJ1-6
clone size: .
D gene: .
CDR3 protein: CASSPREHF
CDR3 DNA: TGTGCCAGCAGTCCCCGGGAGCACTTT

V gene: TRBV5-1
J gene: TRBJ1-1
clone size: few
D gene: TRBD1
CDR3 protein: CASSQGQEDTEAFF
CDR3 DNA: TGCGCCAGCAGCCAGGGACAGGAGGACACTGAAGCTTTCTTT

V gene: TRBV19
J gene: TRBJ2-7
clone size: few
D gene: .
CDR3 protein: CASRRDGSYEQYF
CDR3 DNA: TGTGCCAGTAGGCGGGACGGTTCCTACGAGCAGTACTTC

V gene: TRBV30
J gene: TRBJ2-2
clone size: .
D gene: .
CDR3 protein: CAWSVGEAGELFF
CDR3 DNA: TGTGCCTGGAGTGTAGGGGAAGCCGGGGAGCTGTTTTTT

V gene: TRBV5-1
J gene: TRBJ2-7
clone size: .
D gene: TRBD1
CDR3 protein: CASSFREQGTGYEQYF
CDR3 DNA: TGCGCCAGCAGCTTCAGAGAACAGGGGACCGGCTACGAGCAGTACTTC

V gene: TRBV11-2
J gene: TRBJ2-7
clone size: .
D gene: .
CDR3 protein: CASSFASEVVEQYF
CDR3 DNA: TGTGCCAGCAGCTTTGCCTCAGAAGTGGTGGAGCAGTACTTC

V gene: TRBV25-1
J gene: TRBJ1-2
clone size: few
D gene: TRBD1
CDR3 protein: CASSEEPRGQGYTF
CDR3 DNA: TGTGCCAGCAGTGAAGAACCCAGGGGGCAAGGCTACACCTTC

V gene: TRBV6-1
J gene: TRBJ2-3
clone size: few
D gene: TRBD2
CDR3 protein: CASRTSGVPGAQYF
CDR3 DNA: TGTGCCAGCAGGACTAGCGGGGTCCCTGGGGCGCAGTATTTT

V gene: TRBV28
J gene: TRBJ2-7
clone size: .
D gene: TRBD2
CDR3 protein: CASSLATSGGPYEQYF
CDR3 DNA: TGTGCCAGCAGTTTAGCGACTAGCGGGGGCCCCTACGAGCAGTACTTC

V gene: TRBV6-1
J gene: TRBJ2-7
clone size: .
D gene: .
CDR3 protein: CASSGGGVAYEQYF
CDR3 DNA: TGTGCCAGCAGTGGCGGCGGGGTTGCCTACGAGCAGTACTTC

V gene: TRBV4-1
J gene: TRBJ1-5
clone size: .
D gene: .
CDR3 protein: CASSQDPGEDNQPQHF
CDR3 DNA: TGCGCCAGCAGCCAAGACCCGGGGGAGGATAATCAGCCCCAGCATTTT

V gene: TRBV10-3
J gene: TRBJ1-2
clone size: .
D gene: TRBD1
CDR3 protein: CAIRDRADYGYTF
CDR3 DNA: TGTGCCATCAGAGACAGGGCGGACTATGGCTACACCTTC